This T cell receptor (beta chain) derives from a study of blood T cell repertoires in COVID-19. Study details: PBMCs, B-cell-depleted T cells, or T cells were the source of the cDNA or gDNA that made up the material.

Germline-derived CDR1 and CDR2 are MNHEY and SVGAGI. V was trimmed by 7 bases and J by 1 base, leaving 13 bases between them. The CDR3 is 14 amino acids. TCRdb keeps only in-frame clones here, not all; method: immunoSEQ multiplex PCR. The table lists about 380,000 clones, 88% of them singletons. The clonotype was recovered from a woman aged 18 to 35 who had recovered from COVID-19. The sequencing sample was made of PBMCs or T cells enriched from blood (not recorded which). The chain links TRBV6-5 to TRBJ1-1; D is unresolved. The CDR3 DNA reads TGTGCCAGCACCATAGTTATTCCGAACACTGAAGCTTTCTTT. Translated: CASTIVIPNTEAFF.